The 14 T cell receptor beta chains reported below all come from one sample, sequenced in a study of T cell repertoires in cytomegalovirus infection. TCRdb re-called the reads with MiXCR, one entry per CDR3 protein. The top ten clones hold 20% to 30% of a sample with approximately 550,000 distinct CDR3 sequences, approximately 17% of them seen once. Input material: CD8+ T cells from PBMCs. The origin of the receptors is a human donor in good health (CMV status not recorded). Some clones in this sample may be carry-over from other donors' samples.

This clonotype was observed a few times. This sequence joins TRBV15 and TRBJ1-1, with a weak D call TRBD1 (5 bases). V shed 5 bases and J shed 6 bases, with 19 bases lying between them. CDR3 length: 15 residues. CDR1 LNHNV and CDR2 YYDKDF come from the germline V gene (reference sequence). CDR3 amino acids: CATSLIGHVRAEAFF. In DNA, the CDR3 is TGTGCCACCAGCTTGATAGGACATGTGAGGGCTGAAGCTTTCTTT.

This clonotype was counted at least ten times. The chain couples TRBV10-3 to TRBJ2-1; D gene uncertain. Deletions cut 0 bases from V and 5 bases from J, with 5 bases between. The germline CDR1 and CDR2 sequences are ENHRY and SYGVKD. There are 13 residues in the CDR3. CDR3 nucleotide sequence: TGTGCCATCAGTGAGTCCGTTGACAATGAGCAGTTCTTC. It translates to CAISESVDNEQFF.

This clonotype was seen ten or more times. A much bigger clone sits one base away, suggesting this may be a read error. The chain recombines TRBV6-6 with TRBJ1-1; no definite D call. The V end lost 2 bases, the J end lost 0 bases, and 1 base lay between the germline ends. The CDR3 consists of 12 residues. Germline V gives CDR1 MNHNY, CDR2 SVGAGI (reference sequence). This CDR3 is CASSYVNTEAFF. DNA of the CDR3: TGTGCCAGCAGTTACGTGAACACTGAAGCTTTCTTT.

With respect to this clonotype: This could be a read error, since a much larger clone is one nucleotide away. This chain connects TRBV28 to TRBJ2-1; 10 positions agree with TRBD1. Trimming at V came to 10 bases and at J to 9 bases, leaving 15 bases not matched to a gene. The germline gives CDR1 MDHEN, CDR2 SYDVKM. This CDR3 comprises 15 residues. The CDR3 nucleotides read TGTGCCACCCTCAACCGGGACAGGGGAGGAAGTGAGCAGTTCTTC. Its translation: CATLNRDRGGSEQFF.

This clonotype was counted at least ten times. The chain links TRBV6-6 to TRBJ2-1; 10 bases match TRBD2. Germline CDR1 and CDR2: MNHNY and SVGAGI (reference sequence). This CDR3 comprises 17 residues. J gave up 0 bases and V 7 bases, and 9 bases lay outside the gene matches. CDR3 DNA: TGTGCCAGCATCCAGCGGGGGGGGGTGAGCTCCTACAATGAGCAGTTCTTC. Its protein product is CASIQRGGVSSYNEQFF.

The chain employs TRBV28 and TRBJ1-6, with D unclear. Trimming shortened V by 4 bases and J by 7 bases, and 17 bases separated the two germline ends. Germline V CDR1 and CDR2: MDHEN, SYDVKM. CDR3 size: 16 residues. CDR3 residues: CASSSPPRRRNSPLHF. The CDR3 coding sequence is TGTGCCAGCAGTTCCCCCCCCCGACGGAGAAATTCACCCCTCCACTTT.

This clonotype was seen ten or more times. V is TRBV6-1 and J is TRBJ1-3; the D is unclear. V lost 3 bases, J lost 0 bases, and 6 bases lay in between. Germline V CDR1 and CDR2: MNHNS, SASEGT. The CDR3 length is 14 residues. CDR3 residues: CASSETLSGNTIYF. CDR3 nucleotides: TGTGCCAGCAGTGAGACCCTCTCTGGAAACACCATATATTTT.

About this clonotype itself: A clone one base away is much larger, so this may be a read error. This chain's CDR3 is CASSSGQGGQPQLF. The CDR3 bases are TGTGCCAGCAGCTCGGGACAGGGCGGGCAGCCCCAGCTTTTT. V usage is TRBV11-2 and J usage is TRBJ1-5; 9 bases line up with TRBD1. From germline, CDR1 is SGHAT and CDR2 FQNNGV. The CDR3 is 14 amino acids.

This clonotype occurred many times. The chain recombines TRBV19 with TRBJ1-5; D uncertain. Per germline, CDR1 LNHDA and CDR2 SQIVND (reference sequence). Trimming pared 9 bases from V and 7 bases from J, leaving 16 bases between. There are 13 residues in the CDR3. The CDR3 DNA is TGTGCCAGCTCCGAGCGGCGAGAGCAGCCCCAGCATTTT. This encodes CASSERREQPQHF.

This clonotype occurred many times. V gene TRBV6-1 combines with J gene TRBJ2-7; TRBD2 matches at 9 bases. Looked up from germline, CDR1 is MNHNS and CDR2 is SASEGT. The CDR3 contains 17 residues. Trimming at V came to 1 base and at J to 5 bases, leaving 12 bases not matched to a gene. CDR3 amino acids: CASSEEEFAGGRNEQYF. The CDR3, as DNA: TGTGCCAGCAGTGAAGAAGAGTTTGCGGGGGGGCGGAACGAGCAGTACTTC.

The chain recombines TRBV20-1 with TRBJ1-5; D gene ambiguous. Trimming took 3 bases from V and 0 from J, leaving 9 bases between them. Germline CDR1 reads DFQATT; CDR2 reads SNEGSKA (reference sequence). The CDR3 consists of 14 residues. The DNA of the CDR3 is TGCAGTGCTAGCGCCGCGACTAGCAATCAGCCCCAGCATTTT. Amino acid sequence: CSASAATSNQPQHF.

The chain uses TRBV14 and TRBJ2-7; TRBD1 aligns across 8 bases. J lost 7 bases, V lost 4 bases, and 6 bases had no gene match. The CDR3 is 13 amino acids. CDR1 is SGHDN and CDR2 is FVKESK in the germline V gene. For the CDR3, the DNA is TGTGCCAGCAGCCTTCCCGGACAGGGAGAGCAGTACTTC. This encodes CASSLPGQGEQYF.

This clonotype was recorded at least ten times. CDR3: CASSLMSGMGSPLHF. CDR3 nucleotide sequence: TGTGCCAGCAGCTTGATGTCGGGGATGGGTTCACCCCTCCACTTT. The genes are TRBV7-6 and TRBJ1-6; D is uncertain. Between the trimmed V and J ends, which lost 3 bases and 9 bases, there was a span of 15 bases. Germline lookup yields CDR1 SGHVS and CDR2 FNYEAQ. The CDR3 contains 15 residues.

CDR3 sequence: CASSYGGEDYEQYF. The DNA for the CDR3 is TGTGCCAGCAGTTACGGCGGGGAAGACTACGAGCAGTACTTC. The V and J genes are TRBV6-5 and TRBJ2-7; possible D gene TRBD2, 6 bases. Germline-derived CDR1 and CDR2 are MNHEY and SVGAGI. The CDR3 has 14 amino acids. V shed 2 bases and J shed 3 bases, with 11 bases lying between them.